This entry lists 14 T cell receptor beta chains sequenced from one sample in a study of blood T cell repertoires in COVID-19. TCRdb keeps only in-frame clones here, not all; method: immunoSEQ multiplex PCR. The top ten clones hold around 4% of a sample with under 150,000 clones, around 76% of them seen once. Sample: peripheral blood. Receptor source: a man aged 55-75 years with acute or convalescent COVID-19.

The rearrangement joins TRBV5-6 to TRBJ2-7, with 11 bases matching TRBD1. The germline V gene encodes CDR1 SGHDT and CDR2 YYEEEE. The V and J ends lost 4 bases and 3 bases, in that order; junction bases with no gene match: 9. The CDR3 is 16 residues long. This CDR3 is CASSIRDRGLGYEQYF. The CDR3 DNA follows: TGTGCCAGCAGCATCCGGGACAGGGGGTTAGGCTACGAGCAGTACTTC.

The CDR3 bases are TGCGCCAGCACCTCAGGGACTAGCGGAGATACCGGGGAGCTGTTTTTT. Protein sequence: CASTSGTSGDTGELFF. The V and J genes are TRBV5-1 and TRBJ2-2; 11 nucleotides match TRBD2. Per germline, CDR1 SGHRS and CDR2 YFSETQ. This CDR3 is built from 16 residues. J gave up 5 bases and V 6 bases, and 9 bases lay outside the gene matches. Combining the CDR3 with reference TRBV5-1 and TRBJ2-2 gives the whole variable domain KAGVTQTPRYLIKTRGQQVTLSCSPISGHRSVSWYQQTPGQGLQFLFEYFSETQRNKGNFPGRFSGRQFSNSRSEMNVSTLELGDSALYLCASTSGTSGDTGELFFGEGSRLTVL.

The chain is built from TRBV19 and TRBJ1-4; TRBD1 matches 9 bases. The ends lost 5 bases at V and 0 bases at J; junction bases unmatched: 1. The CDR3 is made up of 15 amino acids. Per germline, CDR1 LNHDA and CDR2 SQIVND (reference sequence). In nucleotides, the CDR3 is TGTGCCAGTAGTGGGACAGGGACAACTAATGAAAAACTGTTTTTT. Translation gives CASSGTGTTNEKLFF.

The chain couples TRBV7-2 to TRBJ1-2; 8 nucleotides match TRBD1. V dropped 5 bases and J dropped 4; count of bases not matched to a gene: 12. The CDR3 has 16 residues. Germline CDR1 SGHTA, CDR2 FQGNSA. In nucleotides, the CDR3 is TGTGCCAGCAGCCTTTATCGACAGGGGCTTACCTATGGCTACACCTTC. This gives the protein CASSLYRQGLTYGYTF.

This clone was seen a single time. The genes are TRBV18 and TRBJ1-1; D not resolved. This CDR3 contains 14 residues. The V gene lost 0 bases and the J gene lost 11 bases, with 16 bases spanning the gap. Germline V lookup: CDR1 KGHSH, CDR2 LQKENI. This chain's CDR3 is CASSPPGTPGEAFF. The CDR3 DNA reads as TGTGCCAGCTCACCACCGGGAACCCCGGGAGAGGCTTTCTTT.

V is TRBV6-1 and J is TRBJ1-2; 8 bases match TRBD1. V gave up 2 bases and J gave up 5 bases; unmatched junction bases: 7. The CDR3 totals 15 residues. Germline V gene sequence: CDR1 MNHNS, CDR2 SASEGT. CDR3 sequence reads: CASSERAGGFYGYTF. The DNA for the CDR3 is TGTGCCAGCAGTGAACGGGCAGGGGGCTTTTATGGCTACACCTTC.

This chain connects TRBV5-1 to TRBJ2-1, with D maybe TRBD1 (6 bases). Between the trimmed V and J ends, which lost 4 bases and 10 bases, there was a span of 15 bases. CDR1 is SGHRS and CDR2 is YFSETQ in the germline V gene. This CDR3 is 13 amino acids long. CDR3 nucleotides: TGCGCCAGCAGCCCCCAGGGGAGCAGAGAGCAGTTCTTC. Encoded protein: CASSPQGSREQFF. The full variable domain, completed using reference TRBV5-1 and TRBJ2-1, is KAGVTQTPRYLIKTRGQQVTLSCSPISGHRSVSWYQQTPGQGLQFLFEYFSETQRNKGNFPGRFSGRQFSNSRSEMNVSTLELGDSALYLCASSPQGSREQFFGPGTRLTVL.

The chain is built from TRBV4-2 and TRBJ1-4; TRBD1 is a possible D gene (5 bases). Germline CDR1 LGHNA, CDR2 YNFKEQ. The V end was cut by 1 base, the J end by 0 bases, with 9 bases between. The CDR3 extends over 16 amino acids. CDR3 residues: CASSQGGGTTNEKLFF. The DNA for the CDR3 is TGTGCCAGCAGCCAAGGGGGGGGGACAACTAATGAAAAACTGTTTTTT.

DNA of the CDR3: TGTGCCAGCTCACCACCCACAGATAATAGCAATCAGCCCCAGCATTTT. Amino acids: CASSPPTDNSNQPQHF. V is TRBV18 and J is TRBJ1-5; no definite D call. Trimming removed 0 bases at V and 0 bases at J, with 9 bases between. Germline V gives CDR1 KGHSH, CDR2 LQKENI. This CDR3 has 16 amino acids.

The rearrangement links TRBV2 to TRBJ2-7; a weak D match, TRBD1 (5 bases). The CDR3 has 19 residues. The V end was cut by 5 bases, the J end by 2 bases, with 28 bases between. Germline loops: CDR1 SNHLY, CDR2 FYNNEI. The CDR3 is CASSPRLTELSLRPYEQYF. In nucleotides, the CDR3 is TGTGCCAGCAGTCCCCGCTTGACAGAGCTATCATTGAGACCCTACGAGCAGTACTTC.

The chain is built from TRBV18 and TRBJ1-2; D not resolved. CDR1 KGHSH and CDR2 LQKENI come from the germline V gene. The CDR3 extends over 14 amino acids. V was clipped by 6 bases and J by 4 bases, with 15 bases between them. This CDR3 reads CASSPSGGIYGYTF. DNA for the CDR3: TGTGCCAGCTCTCCCTCGGGAGGTATCTATGGCTACACCTTC.

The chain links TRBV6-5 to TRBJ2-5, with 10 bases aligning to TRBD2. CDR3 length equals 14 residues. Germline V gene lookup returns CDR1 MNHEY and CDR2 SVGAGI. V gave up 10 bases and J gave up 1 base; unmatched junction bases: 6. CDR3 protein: CAILEREGQETQYF. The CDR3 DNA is TGTGCCATCCTGGAGCGGGAGGGCCAAGAGACCCAGTACTTC.

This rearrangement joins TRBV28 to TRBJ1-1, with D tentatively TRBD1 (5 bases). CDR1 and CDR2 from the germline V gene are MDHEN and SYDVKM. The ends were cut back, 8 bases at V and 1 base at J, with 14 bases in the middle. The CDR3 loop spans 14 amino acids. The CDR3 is CASSPKGWNTEAFF. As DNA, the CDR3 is TGTGCCAGCTCTCCGAAGGGGTGGAACACTGAAGCTTTCTTT.

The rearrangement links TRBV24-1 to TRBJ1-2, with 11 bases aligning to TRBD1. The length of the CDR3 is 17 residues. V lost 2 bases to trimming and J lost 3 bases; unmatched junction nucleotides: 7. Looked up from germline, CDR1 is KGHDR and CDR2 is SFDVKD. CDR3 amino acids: CATSDSGQGAGHYGYTF. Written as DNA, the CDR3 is TGTGCCACCAGTGATTCTGGACAGGGGGCGGGCCACTATGGCTACACCTTC.